The T cell receptor beta chain under discussion was sequenced for a study of glioma-infiltrating T cells after dendritic cell vaccination. At the level of the study: Monocyte-derived dendritic cells, cultured approximately 7 days with IL-4 and GM-CSF, were pulsed with autologous tumor lysate. Three intradermal dendritic cell vaccine injections were given every two weeks. Study-level findings and limits: Patients with more pretreatment TILs had longer time to progression and survival.

Regarding time point: after dendritic cell vaccination, including at tumor progression/relapse. Sequencing was performed with immunoSEQ multiplex PCR; in TCRdb, only in-frame clones are kept and a portion is missing. This table has 85,000 to 100,000 clones, 80% appearing once. Notes on this clone: Its antigen is undetermined.

The V gene lost 4 bases and the J gene lost 2 bases, with 14 bases spanning the gap. The CDR3 sequence is 15 residues long. Looked up from germline, CDR1 is MDHEN and CDR2 is SYDVKM. The receptor's source is a human donor with glioblastoma. This specimen was blood, taken after dendritic cell vaccination. The J gene is TRBJ1-1, the V gene TRBV28; a weak D match, TRBD1 (6 bases). CDR3 in amino acids: CASSYPQGLNTEAFF. The CDR3 nucleotides are TGTGCCAGCAGTTACCCCCAGGGGTTAAACACTGAAGCTTTCTTT.